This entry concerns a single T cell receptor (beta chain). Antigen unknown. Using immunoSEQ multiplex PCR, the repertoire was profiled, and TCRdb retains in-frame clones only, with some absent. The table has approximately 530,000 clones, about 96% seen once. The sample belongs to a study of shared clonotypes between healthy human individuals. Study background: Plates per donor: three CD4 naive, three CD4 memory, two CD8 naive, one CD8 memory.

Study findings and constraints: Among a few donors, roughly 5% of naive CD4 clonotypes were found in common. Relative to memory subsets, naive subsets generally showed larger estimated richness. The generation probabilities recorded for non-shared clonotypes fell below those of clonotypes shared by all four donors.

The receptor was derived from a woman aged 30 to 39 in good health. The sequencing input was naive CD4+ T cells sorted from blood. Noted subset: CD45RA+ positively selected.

The CDR3 nucleotides are TGTGCCAGCAGCTCCCGGGGGGAGACCCAGTACTTC. Its protein is CASSSRGETQYF. The chain carries TRBV7-2 and TRBJ2-5, with D perhaps matching TRBD2 (6 bases). The germline V gene encodes CDR1 SGHTA and CDR2 FQGNSA. V lost 4 bases, J lost 5 bases, and 8 bases lay in between. The CDR3 length is 12 residues.